Listed below are T cell receptor beta chains from one sample, sequenced in a study of breast tumors, draining lymph nodes, adjacent tissues. TCRdb reprocessed the multiplex PCR reads via MiXCR and lists one record per CDR3 protein. The sample contains around 140,000 distinct CDR3 sequences, about a fifth of which appear only once. The specimen sequenced was axillary lymph node tissue. These TCRs come from a female donor with breast cancer. Some clones in this sample may be carry-over from other donors' samples. The CDR3 runs from the conserved cysteine through the conserved F or W. D genes are given only for firm matches. The listing skips clone size in some rows; elsewhere it reads once, few, many or a size class.

D gene: -; J gene: TRBJ2-7; clone size: many; V gene: TRBV27; CDR3 DNA: TGTGCCAGCAGCCGCCGAAGAGGCTACGAGCAGTACTTC; CDR3 protein: CASSRRRGYEQYF
D gene: TRBD2; J gene: TRBJ2-5; clone size: few; V gene: TRBV6-2/TRBV6-3; CDR3 DNA: TGTGCCAGCAGTTCTACTAGCGGGAGGCTCCAAGAGACCCAGTACTTC; CDR3 protein: CASSSTSGRLQETQYF
D gene: -; J gene: TRBJ2-5; clone size: many; V gene: TRBV20-1; CDR3 DNA: TGCAGTGCTAGTTATGTGAGGGCTCAAGAGACCCAGTACTTC; CDR3 protein: CSASYVRAQETQYF
D gene: -; J gene: TRBJ2-5; clone size: many; V gene: TRBV2; CDR3 DNA: TGTGCCAGCAGAAACAGGGTTGTAGCGGAGACCCAGTACTTC; CDR3 protein: CASRNRVVAETQYF
D gene: TRBD1; J gene: TRBJ2-1; clone size: many; V gene: TRBV6-1; CDR3 DNA: TGTGCCAGCAGTTTCCGGGACAGGGGGAATGAGCAGTTCTTC; CDR3 protein: CASSFRDRGNEQFF
D gene: TRBD2; J gene: TRBJ2-5; clone size: many; V gene: TRBV20-1; CDR3 DNA: TGCAGTGCTTCCCCTGGGACTAGCGGGACCCGTGGGACCCAGTACTTC; CDR3 protein: CSASPGTSGTRGTQYF
D gene: TRBD2; J gene: TRBJ2-5; clone size: -; V gene: TRBV3-1; CDR3 DNA: TGTGCCAGCAGACCGACTAGCGGGAGTGAGACCCAGTACTTC; CDR3 protein: CASRPTSGSETQYF
D gene: TRBD2; J gene: TRBJ2-5; clone size: many; V gene: TRBV5-8; CDR3 DNA: TGTGCCAGCAGCTTGGGACTAGCGGGAGGGATTAAGACCCAGTACTTC; CDR3 protein: CASSLGLAGGIKTQYF
D gene: -; J gene: TRBJ2-2; clone size: many; V gene: TRBV4-3; CDR3 DNA: TGCGCCAGCAGCCAAGACCCGAACACCGGGGAGCTGTTTTTT; CDR3 protein: CASSQDPNTGELFF
D gene: -; J gene: TRBJ2-1; clone size: many; V gene: TRBV20-1; CDR3 DNA: TGCAGTGCTAGAGATCTGGGAAAACAAATATTCTACAATGAGCAGTTCTTC; CDR3 protein: CSARDLGKQIFYNEQFF
D gene: -; J gene: TRBJ1-6; clone size: many; V gene: TRBV12-3/TRBV12-4; CDR3 DNA: TGTGCCAGCAGTCCCTCGGGACGGACCAATTCACCCCTCCACTTT; CDR3 protein: CASSPSGRTNSPLHF
D gene: -; J gene: TRBJ2-7; clone size: many; V gene: TRBV2; CDR3 DNA: TGTGCCAGCAAGATGGCAGGGGAGTACGAGCAGTACTTC; CDR3 protein: CASKMAGEYEQYF
D gene: TRBD2; J gene: TRBJ2-1; clone size: many; V gene: TRBV6-1; CDR3 DNA: TGTGCCAGCAGTGAAACACCTAGGACTAGGCCCTCCAATGAGCAGTTCTTC; CDR3 protein: CASSETPRTRPSNEQFF
D gene: TRBD2; J gene: TRBJ2-1; clone size: many; V gene: TRBV20-1; CDR3 DNA: TGCAGTGCTACCCCCGGGACTAGCGGGAGGGATGAGCAGTTCTTC; CDR3 protein: CSATPGTSGRDEQFF
D gene: -; J gene: TRBJ1-2; clone size: many; V gene: TRBV5-1; CDR3 DNA: TGCGCCAGCAGAGCTTGGAGTATCTCGGGGGACGGCACCTTC; CDR3 protein: CASRAWSISGDGTF
D gene: TRBD2; J gene: TRBJ2-5; clone size: many; V gene: TRBV5-6; CDR3 DNA: TGTGCCAGCAGCCTGCGGGGAGCGGGGCGAGAGACCCAGTACTTC; CDR3 protein: CASSLRGAGRETQYF
D gene: TRBD2; J gene: TRBJ2-3; clone size: many; V gene: TRBV24-1; CDR3 DNA: TGTGCCACCAGTGACTGGACTAGCGGGCTGGGCACAGATACGCAGTATTTT; CDR3 protein: CATSDWTSGLGTDTQYF
D gene: TRBD2; J gene: TRBJ2-1; clone size: many; V gene: TRBV6-2/TRBV6-3; CDR3 DNA: TGTGCCAGCAGTTACCCCCTAGCGGGAGTCTATGAGCAGTTCTTC; CDR3 protein: CASSYPLAGVYEQFF
D gene: -; J gene: TRBJ2-2; clone size: -; V gene: TRBV4-1; CDR3 DNA: TGCGCCAGCAGCCCGGCAGAGAACACCGGGGAGCTGGTTTTT; CDR3 protein: CASSPAENTGELVF
D gene: TRBD2; J gene: TRBJ2-1; clone size: -; V gene: TRBV4-1; CDR3 DNA: TGCGCCAGCAGCCAGGTGTTTTCGAGCGGGAGACAAAATGAGCAGTTCTTC; CDR3 protein: CASSQVFSSGRQNEQFF
D gene: -; J gene: TRBJ1-5; clone size: many; V gene: TRBV10-3; CDR3 DNA: TGTGCCATCAGTGAGTGGGGGATTAGCAATCAGCCCCAGCATTTT; CDR3 protein: CAISEWGISNQPQHF
D gene: -; J gene: TRBJ2-1; clone size: many; V gene: TRBV7-3; CDR3 DNA: TGTGCCAGCAGCTTAGGCAATGAGCAGTTCTTC; CDR3 protein: CASSLGNEQFF
D gene: -; J gene: TRBJ2-2; clone size: many; V gene: TRBV19; CDR3 DNA: TGTGCCAGTAGTATCTCAGGGAACACCGGGGAGCTGTTTTTT; CDR3 protein: CASSISGNTGELFF
D gene: -; J gene: TRBJ2-5; clone size: many; V gene: TRBV5-1; CDR3 DNA: TGCGCCAGCAGCAGTAGCGGAGAAGAGACCCAGTACTTC; CDR3 protein: CASSSSGEETQYF
D gene: -; J gene: TRBJ2-2; clone size: many; V gene: TRBV15; CDR3 DNA: TGTGCCACCAGCACACAGGGAGGGGAGCTGTTTTTT; CDR3 protein: CATSTQGGELFF
D gene: TRBD1; J gene: TRBJ1-2; clone size: -; V gene: TRBV27; CDR3 DNA: TGTGCCAGCAGTTCAATCCTAAACAGGGGCTACGCCTTC; CDR3 protein: CASSSILNRGYAF
D gene: TRBD1; J gene: TRBJ1-5; clone size: -; V gene: TRBV28; CDR3 DNA: TGTGCCAGCACCTTGCGAGGGGGCGGTCAGCCCCAGCATTTT; CDR3 protein: CASTLRGGGQPQHF
D gene: TRBD2; J gene: TRBJ2-5; clone size: many; V gene: TRBV9; CDR3 DNA: TGTGCCAGCAGCGTAGTTGCGGGAGGATCGGAGACCCAGTACTTC; CDR3 protein: CASSVVAGGSETQYF
D gene: -; J gene: TRBJ2-4; clone size: many; V gene: TRBV14; CDR3 DNA: TGTGCCAGCAGCCAAGAAGGGGCAGGGCGAATTCAGTACTTC; CDR3 protein: CASSQEGAGRIQYF
D gene: TRBD1; J gene: TRBJ2-6; clone size: -; V gene: TRBV20-1; CDR3 DNA: TGCAGTGCTAGAGGTATACAGGGGGCGGGTGGGGCCAACGTCCTGACTTTC; CDR3 protein: CSARGIQGAGGANVLTF
D gene: -; J gene: TRBJ2-3; clone size: few; V gene: TRBV30; CDR3 DNA: TGTGCCTGGAGTAACGGCAGGGGCGGGGGCGCAGATACGCAGTATTTT; CDR3 protein: CAWSNGRGGGADTQYF
D gene: -; J gene: TRBJ2-7; clone size: many; V gene: TRBV6-5; CDR3 DNA: TGTGCCAGCAGTTACTCGAGGGTTACACCGTCCTACGAGCAGTACTTC; CDR3 protein: CASSYSRVTPSYEQYF
D gene: TRBD2; J gene: TRBJ2-1; clone size: many; V gene: TRBV20-1; CDR3 DNA: TGCAGTGCTCTTTTTCTAGCGGGACACTACAATGAGCAGTTCTTC; CDR3 protein: CSALFLAGHYNEQFF
D gene: -; J gene: TRBJ1-3; clone size: -; V gene: TRBV3-1; CDR3 DNA: TGTGCCAGCAGCCAAGTAGCGGGGTCGGGAAACACCATATATTTT; CDR3 protein: CASSQVAGSGNTIYF
D gene: -; J gene: TRBJ2-7; clone size: many; V gene: TRBV2; CDR3 DNA: TGTGCCAGCAGGCTAAGTGACTACGAGCAGTACTTC; CDR3 protein: CASRLSDYEQYF
D gene: -; J gene: TRBJ2-5; clone size: -; V gene: TRBV27; CDR3 DNA: TGTGCCAGCAGTTTATCGAGTGATGATACCGGTGACAGTAAAGAGACCCAGTACTTC; CDR3 protein: CASSLSSDDTGDSKETQYF